Listed below are T cell receptor beta chains from one sample, sequenced in a study of blood T cells in healthy people across ages. In TCRdb, the 5' RACE reads were re-called with MiXCR into one record per CDR3 protein. Of 1.5 million to 2 million distinct CDR3 sequences listed, around 36% are singletons. Sequencing input: blood. Source of these receptors: a woman under 40 in good health. CDR3s include the opening cysteine and the closing phenylalanine or tryptophan. A D gene is named only where the DNA matches it firmly. Expanded clones get a size class; other rows say once, few or many, or leave the size out.

d_call,v_call,clone_size,j_call,cdr3_aa,cdr3_nt
NA,TRBV10-3,few,TRBJ2-7,CAISELTSTYEQYF,TGTGCCATCAGTGAGCTTACGTCTACCTACGAGCAGTACTTC
TRBD1,TRBV20-1,NA,TRBJ2-7,CSSSYVDRARYEQYF,TGCAGTTCATCCTATGTTGACAGGGCGCGATACGAGCAGTACTTC
NA,TRBV12-3/TRBV12-4,NA,TRBJ1-1,CASLGRGFTEAFF,TGTGCCAGCCTTGGGCGGGGGTTCACTGAAGCTTTCTTT
NA,TRBV19,NA,TRBJ2-3,CASSTRDFLDTQYF,TGTGCCAGTAGTACCCGGGACTTCTTGGATACGCAGTATTTT
NA,TRBV29-1,few,TRBJ1-1,CSVENAAARRLRMAFF,TGCAGCGTTGAAAATGCAGCAGCCAGGCGGTTGAGGATGGCTTTCTTT
NA,TRBV10-3,NA,TRBJ2-1,CTISGRDTYNEQFF,TGTACCATCAGTGGAAGAGACACCTACAATGAGCAGTTCTTC
TRBD2,TRBV5-1,NA,TRBJ2-7,CASSSSGSPYEQYF,TGCGCCAGCAGCTCCAGCGGGAGTCCCTACGAGCAGTACTTC
NA,TRBV7-9,few,TRBJ2-7,CASSLAGTFDYEQYF,TGTGCCAGCAGCTTAGCCGGGACTTTCGACTACGAGCAGTACTTC
TRBD2,TRBV4-1,few,TRBJ2-1,CASSQLGGLAVEQFF,TGCGCCAGCAGCCAATTAGGGGGACTAGCGGTTGAGCAGTTCTTC
TRBD2,TRBV2,NA,TRBJ2-2,CATAGTRGPGELFF,TGTGCCACCGCCGGGACTAGGGGCCCGGGGGAGCTGTTTTTT
NA,TRBV6-1,once,TRBJ1-4,CASSEIVGAGEKLFF,TGTGCCAGCAGTGAAATCGTGGGCGCAGGCGAAAAACTGTTTTTT
NA,TRBV28,NA,TRBJ1-5,CASSFRQSNQPQHF,TGTGCCAGCAGTTTCCGACAGTCCAATCAGCCCCAGCATTTT
TRBD1,TRBV7-2,NA,TRBJ1-5,CASSLEGQGHQPQHF,TGTGCCAGCAGCTTAGAAGGACAGGGCCATCAGCCCCAGCATTTT
NA,TRBV7-6,NA,TRBJ1-1,CASSLRAGAKMNTEAFF,TGTGCCAGCAGCTTAAGGGCAGGGGCTAAAATGAACACTGAAGCTTTCTTT
NA,TRBV4-1,few,TRBJ1-1,CASSLVGANTEAFF,TGCGCCAGCAGCCTTGTCGGGGCGAACACTGAAGCTTTCTTT
NA,TRBV6-6,few,TRBJ2-7,CASSTSGAEWGSYEQYF,NA
NA,TRBV15,NA,TRBJ2-5,CATSRDRVETQYF,TGCGCCACCAGCAGAGATCGGGTAGAGACCCAGTACTTC
NA,TRBV4-2,few,TRBJ2-1,CASSPRDGASGDNEQFF,TGTGCCAGCAGCCCTCGGGACGGGGCCTCTGGGGACAATGAGCAGTTCTTC
NA,TRBV6-1,NA,TRBJ2-1,CASGRRGDNEQFF,TGTGCCAGCGGGAGGAGGGGGGATAATGAGCAGTTCTTC
TRBD2,TRBV4-1,NA,TRBJ2-7,CASSQRVRGELRYEQYF,TGCGCCAGCAGCCAAAGGGTCCGGGGGGAACTGCGCTACGAGCAGTACTTC
TRBD1,TRBV7-8,NA,TRBJ1-5,CASSLAGTGRGSNQPQHF,TGTGCCAGCAGCTTAGCCGGGACAGGCAGAGGTAGCAATCAGCCCCAGCATTTT
TRBD1,TRBV4-1,few,TRBJ1-5,CASSQVGGQGGQPQHF,TGCGCCAGCAGCCAAGTTGGGGGACAGGGTGGTCAGCCCCAGCATTTT
TRBD1,TRBV20-1,NA,TRBJ2-3,CSARQGAFTDTQYF,TGCAGTGCCCGACAGGGGGCGTTCACAGATACGCAGTATTTT
TRBD2,TRBV6-1,NA,TRBJ2-3,CASRSGLAGRGTDMQYF,TGTGCCAGCAGATCAGGACTAGCGGGGAGGGGGACAGATATGCAGTATTTT
TRBD2,TRBV12-3/TRBV12-4,many,TRBJ2-3,CASSFSSGGRDTQYF,TGTGCCAGCAGTTTCAGTAGCGGGGGACGAGATACGCAGTATTTT
NA,TRBV20-1,few,TRBJ2-1,CSAGSGIYNEQFF,TGCAGTGCGGGCTCGGGGATTTACAATGAGCAGTTCTTC
TRBD1,TRBV6-1,NA,TRBJ2-3,CATTKGTGSTDTQYF,TGTGCCACCACCAAAGGGACAGGATCCACAGATACGCAGTATTTT
NA,TRBV9,NA,TRBJ2-1,CASSPRATGNEQFF,TGTGCCAGCAGCCCAAGAGCCACGGGGAATGAGCAGTTCTTC
TRBD1,TRBV11-1,NA,TRBJ2-1,CASSFPGQGDEQFF,TGTGCCAGCAGCTTTCCCGGACAGGGGGATGAGCAGTTCTTC
NA,TRBV10-3,once,TRBJ1-4,CAISGGVDEKLFF,TGTGCCATCAGTGGGGGGGTCGATGAAAAACTGTTTTTT
TRBD2,TRBV10-2,NA,TRBJ2-3,CASSESAGLAGGPHAYF,TGCGCCAGCAGTGAGTCCGCCGGGCTAGCGGGAGGGCCCCATGCGTATTTT
NA,TRBV7-9,NA,TRBJ2-1,CASQAGWGEQFF,TGTGCCAGCCAAGCAGGCTGGGGTGAGCAGTTCTTC
TRBD1,TRBV20-1,NA,TRBJ2-7,CRARGQAYEQYF,TGCAGGGCTAGGGGGCAGGCCTACGAGCAGTACTTC
TRBD1,TRBV20-1,NA,TRBJ1-5,CSALDRGSPQHF,TGCAGTGCTTTGGACAGGGGGTCACCCCAGCATTTT
NA,TRBV20-1,few,TRBJ2-7,CSARFYYGSYEQYF,TGCAGTGCTAGATTCTATTACGGGAGCTACGAGCAGTACTTC
NA,TRBV12-3/TRBV12-4,many,TRBJ2-5,CASSFQGRETQYF,TGTGCCAGCAGTTTCCAGGGGAGGGAGACCCAGTACTTC
NA,TRBV5-1,few,TRBJ1-4,CASSLPPDEKLFF,TGCGCCAGCAGCCTACCTCCAGATGAAAAACTGTTTTTT
NA,TRBV4-1,NA,TRBJ1-1,CASSPQRWTEAFF,TGCGCCAGCAGCCCTCAGAGGTGGACTGAAGCTTTCTTT
TRBD2,TRBV5-1,few,TRBJ2-1,CASSLAGGGVYNEQFF,TGCGCCAGCAGCTTGGCCGGCGGGGGTGTTTACAATGAGCAGTTCTTC
NA,TRBV7-9,NA,TRBJ1-1,CASSLMDSLSFF,TGTGCCAGCAGCTTGATGGACAGTCTATCTTTCTTT
NA,TRBV5-1,few,TRBJ2-6,CASSLARQVGSGANVLTF,TGCGCCAGCAGCTTGGCCCGCCAGGTCGGCTCTGGGGCCAACGTCCTGACTTTC
NA,TRBV27,NA,TRBJ2-7,CASSPFAYLRGDEQYF,TGTGCCAGCAGTCCTTTCGCTTACCTTCGCGGGGACGAGCAGTACTTC
TRBD1,TRBV24-1,many,TRBJ2-3,CATSERTGGTDTQYF,TGTGCCACCAGTGAAAGGACAGGGGGCACAGATACGCAGTATTTT
NA,TRBV6-1,few,TRBJ1-2,CASSEDLRLRGYTF,TGTGCCAGCAGTGAAGATTTGAGGCTGCGGGGCTACACCTTC
NA,TRBV10-1,NA,TRBJ2-7,CASSESTAGYEQYF,TGCGCCAGCAGTGAGTCGACGGCAGGCTACGAGCAGTACTTC
NA,TRBV27,few,TRBJ2-7,CASSLARDRNEQYF,TGTGCCAGCAGTTTAGCGCGGGATAGGAACGAGCAGTACTTC
TRBD2,TRBV28,NA,TRBJ2-7,CASSLWGGAYEQYF,TGTGCCAGCAGTTTATGGGGAGGGGCCTACGAGCAGTACTTC
NA,TRBV9,NA,TRBJ1-1,CASSAGARGSTEAFF,TGTGCCAGCAGCGCCGGGGCCAGAGGGTCCACTGAAGCTTTCTTT
NA,TRBV6-2/TRBV6-3,NA,TRBJ2-6,CASSLGTHDTGANVLTF,TGTGCCAGCAGTTTGGGGACCCACGATACTGGGGCCAACGTCCTGACTTTC
NA,TRBV20-1,few,TRBJ1-6,CSASESSYNSPLHF,TGCAGTGCTAGCGAGAGCTCCTATAATTCACCCCTCCACTTT
NA,TRBV2,NA,TRBJ2-7,CASLAGTYEQYF,TGTGCCAGCTTGGCGGGGACCTACGAGCAGTACTTC
TRBD1,TRBV6-1,few,TRBJ2-7,CASSELRGPDEQYF,TGTGCCAGCAGTGAACTCAGGGGGCCCGACGAGCAGTACTTC
NA,TRBV20-1,NA,TRBJ1-2,CSAKRTGTPNYGYTF,TGCAGTGCAAAGAGGACTGGAACTCCAAACTATGGCTACACCTTC